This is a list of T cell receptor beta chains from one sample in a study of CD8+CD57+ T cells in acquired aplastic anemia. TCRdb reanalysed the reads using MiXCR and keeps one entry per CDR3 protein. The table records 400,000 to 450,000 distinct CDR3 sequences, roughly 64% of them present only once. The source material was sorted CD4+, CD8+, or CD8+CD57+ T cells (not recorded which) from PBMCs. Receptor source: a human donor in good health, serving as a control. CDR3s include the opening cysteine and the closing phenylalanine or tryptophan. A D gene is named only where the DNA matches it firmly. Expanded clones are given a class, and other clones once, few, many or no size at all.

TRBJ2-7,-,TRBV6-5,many,CASSYGQGWSYEQYF,TGTGCCAGCAGTTATGGGCAGGGGTGGTCCTACGAGCAGTACTTC
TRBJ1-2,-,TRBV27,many,CASRRSWGPNGYTF,TGTGCCAGCAGACGGAGCTGGGGACCAAATGGCTACACCTTC
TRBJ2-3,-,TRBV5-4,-,CASSYPTRQDTQYF,TGTGCCAGCAGTTACCCAACGCGGCAAGATACGCAGTATTTT
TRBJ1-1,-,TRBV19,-,CASSPRAGENTEAFF,TGTGCCAGCAGCCCACGGGCAGGGGAGAACACTGAAGCTTTCTTT
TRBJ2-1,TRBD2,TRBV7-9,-,CASRDAGTRGGNEQFF,TGTGCCAGCAGAGACGCTGGGACTAGGGGGGGAAATGAGCAGTTCTTC
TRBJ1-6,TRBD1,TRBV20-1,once,CSARDWTGFAPLHF,TGCAGTGCTAGAGACTGGACAGGGTTTGCACCCCTCCACTTT
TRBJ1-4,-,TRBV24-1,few,CATSDNPTKLFF,TGTGCCACCAGTGATAACCCTACAAAACTGTTTTTT
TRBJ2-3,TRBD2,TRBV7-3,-,CASSVRLAERWGSYF,TGTGCCAGCAGCGTACGACTAGCGGAACGATGGGGGAGCTATTTT
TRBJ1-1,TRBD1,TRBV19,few,CASIVGDSLNTEAFF,TGTGCCAGTATCGTAGGGGACAGTTTGAACACTGAAGCTTTCTTT
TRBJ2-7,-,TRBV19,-,CASWGRGASDEQYF,TGTGCCAGTTGGGGTCGGGGGGCAAGCGACGAGCAGTACTTC
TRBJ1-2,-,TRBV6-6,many,CASSYQGRPNYGYTF,TGTGCCAGCAGTTACCAGGGGCGACCTAACTATGGCTACACCTTC
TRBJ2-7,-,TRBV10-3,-,CASSSTTRGTYQQHF,TGTGCCAGCAGTTCAACGACTAGGGGGACCTACCAGCAGCACTTC
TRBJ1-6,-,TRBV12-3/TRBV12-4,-,CASTPLHQSSNSPLHF,TGTGCCAGCACCCCTCTCCACCAATCGAGCAATTCACCCCTCCACTTT
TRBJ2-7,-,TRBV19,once,CASSIGPGSPLNF,TGTGCCAGTAGCATTGGCCCCGGGTCACCCCTAAACTTC
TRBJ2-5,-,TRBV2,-,CASSVEGMKEAQYF,TGTGCCAGCAGCGTAGAGGGAATGAAAGAGGCCCAGTACTTC
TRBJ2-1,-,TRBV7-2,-,CASSLTTTGPEEFF,TGTGCCAGCAGTTTGACGACGACCGGGCCTGAGGAGTTCTTC
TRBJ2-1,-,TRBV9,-,CASSVRDVSYEQFF,TGTGCCAGCAGCGTGCGGGACGTCTCCTATGAGCAGTTCTTC
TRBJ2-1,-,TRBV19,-,CASSPERGTSYNEQFF,TGTGCCAGTAGTCCTGAGAGGGGGACCTCCTACAATGAGCAGTTCTTC
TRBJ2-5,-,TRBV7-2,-,CASSMDWTNEQLFF,TGTGCCAGCAGCATGGACTGGACGAATGAGCAGTTGTTCTTC
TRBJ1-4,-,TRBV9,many,CASSVAMAADNEKLFF,TGTGCCAGCAGCGTAGCTATGGCGGCTGATAATGAAAAACTGTTTTTT
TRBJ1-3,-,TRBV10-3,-,CAISDWGGKRNTIYF,TGTGCCATCAGCGACTGGGGGGGTAAACGAAACACCATATATTTT